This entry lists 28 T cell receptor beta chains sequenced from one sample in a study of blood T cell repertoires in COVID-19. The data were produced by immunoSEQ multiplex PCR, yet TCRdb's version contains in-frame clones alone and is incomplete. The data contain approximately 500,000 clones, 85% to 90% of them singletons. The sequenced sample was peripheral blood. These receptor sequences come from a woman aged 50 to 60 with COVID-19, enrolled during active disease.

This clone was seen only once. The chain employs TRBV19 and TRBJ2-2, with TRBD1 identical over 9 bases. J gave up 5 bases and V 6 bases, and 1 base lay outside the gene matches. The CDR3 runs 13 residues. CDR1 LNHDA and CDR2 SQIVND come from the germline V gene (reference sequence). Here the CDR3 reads CASRGTGTGELFF. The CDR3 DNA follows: TGTGCCAGTAGAGGGACAGGGACCGGGGAGCTGTTTTTT.

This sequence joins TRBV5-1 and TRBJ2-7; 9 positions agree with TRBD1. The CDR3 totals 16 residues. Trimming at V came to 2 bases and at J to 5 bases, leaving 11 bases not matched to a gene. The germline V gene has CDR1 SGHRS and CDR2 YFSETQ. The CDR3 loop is CASSLVGDRVIDEQYF. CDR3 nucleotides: TGCGCCAGCAGCTTAGTTGGGGACAGGGTTATCGACGAGCAGTACTTC.

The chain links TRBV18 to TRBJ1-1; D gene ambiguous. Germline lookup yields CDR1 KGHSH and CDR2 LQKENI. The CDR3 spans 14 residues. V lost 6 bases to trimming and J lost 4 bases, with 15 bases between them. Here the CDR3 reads CASSNAEGGTEAFF. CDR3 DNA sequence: TGTGCCAGCTCCAACGCGGAGGGAGGCACTGAAGCTTTCTTT.

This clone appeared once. The chain's CDR3 is CASSPATGRGNQPQHF. The CDR3 DNA is TGTGCCAGCTCACCAGCTACAGGAAGGGGCAATCAGCCCCAGCATTTT. The chain is built from TRBV18 and TRBJ1-5, with a possible D match to TRBD1 (5 bases). The CDR3 is 16 amino acids. The germline CDR1 and CDR2 sequences are KGHSH and LQKENI. Trimming removed 2 bases at V and 2 bases at J, with 13 bases between.

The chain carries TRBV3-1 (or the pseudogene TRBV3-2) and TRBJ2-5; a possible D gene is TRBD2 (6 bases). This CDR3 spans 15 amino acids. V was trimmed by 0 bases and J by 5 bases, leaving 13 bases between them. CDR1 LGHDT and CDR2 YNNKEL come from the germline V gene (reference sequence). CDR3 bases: TGTGCCAGCAGCCAAGAAGTAGGAGGGGATGAGACCCAGTACTTC. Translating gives CASSQEVGGDETQYF.

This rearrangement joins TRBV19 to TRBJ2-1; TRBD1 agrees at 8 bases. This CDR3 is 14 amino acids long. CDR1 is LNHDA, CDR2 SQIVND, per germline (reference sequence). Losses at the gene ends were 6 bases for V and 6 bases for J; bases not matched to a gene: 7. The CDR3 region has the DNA TGTGCCAGTAGGGAGATACAGGGGGGCAATGAGCAGTTCTTC. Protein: CASREIQGGNEQFF. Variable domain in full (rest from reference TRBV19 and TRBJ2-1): DGGITQSPKYLFRKEGQNVTLSCEQNLNHDAMYWYRQDPGQGLRLIYYSQIVNDFQKGDIAEGYSVSREKKESFPLTVTSAQKNPTAFYLCASREIQGGNEQFFGPGTRLTVL.

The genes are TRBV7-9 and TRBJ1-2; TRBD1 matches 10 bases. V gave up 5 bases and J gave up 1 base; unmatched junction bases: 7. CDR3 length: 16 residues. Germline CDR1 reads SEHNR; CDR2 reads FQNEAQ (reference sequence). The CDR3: CASSPQDRGVNYGYTF. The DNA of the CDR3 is TGTGCCAGCAGCCCCCAGGACAGGGGGGTTAACTATGGCTACACCTTC.

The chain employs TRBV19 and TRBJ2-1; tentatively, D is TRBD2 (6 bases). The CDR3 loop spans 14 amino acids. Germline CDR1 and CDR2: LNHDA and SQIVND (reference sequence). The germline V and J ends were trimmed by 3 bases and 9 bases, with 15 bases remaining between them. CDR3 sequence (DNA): TGTGCCAGTAGTATTATGTTCGGGGGAATTGAGCAGTTCTTC. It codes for CASSIMFGGIEQFF.

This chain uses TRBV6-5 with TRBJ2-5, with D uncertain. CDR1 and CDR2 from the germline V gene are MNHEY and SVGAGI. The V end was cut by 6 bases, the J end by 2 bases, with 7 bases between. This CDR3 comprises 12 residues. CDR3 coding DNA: TGTGCCAGCAGCTCCCCGCAAGAGACCCAGTACTTC. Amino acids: CASSSPQETQYF.

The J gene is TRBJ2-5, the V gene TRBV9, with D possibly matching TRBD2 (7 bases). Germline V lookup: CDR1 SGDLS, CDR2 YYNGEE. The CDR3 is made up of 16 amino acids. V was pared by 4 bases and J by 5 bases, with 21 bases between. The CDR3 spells CASSTHPGGAGETQYF. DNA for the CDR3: TGTGCCAGCAGCACCCACCCTGGGGGGGCTGGGGAGACCCAGTACTTC.

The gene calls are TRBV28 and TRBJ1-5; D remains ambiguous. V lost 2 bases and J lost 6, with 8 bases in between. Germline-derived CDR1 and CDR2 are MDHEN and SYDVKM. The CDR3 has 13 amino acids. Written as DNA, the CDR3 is TGTGCCAGCAGTTTAGTAGCTTTTCAGCCCCAGCATTTT. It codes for CASSLVAFQPQHF.

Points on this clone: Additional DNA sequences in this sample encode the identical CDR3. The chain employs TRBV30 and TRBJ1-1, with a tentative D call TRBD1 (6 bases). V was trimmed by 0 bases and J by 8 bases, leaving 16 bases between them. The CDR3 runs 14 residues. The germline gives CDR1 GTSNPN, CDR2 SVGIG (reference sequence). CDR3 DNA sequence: TGTGCCTGGAGTGTACGGGGGGGCACGGGGGAAGCTTTCTTT. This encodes CAWSVRGGTGEAFF. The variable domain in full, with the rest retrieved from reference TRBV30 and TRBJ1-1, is SQTIHQWPATLVQPVGSPLSLECTVEGTSNPNLYWYRQAAGRGLQLLFYSVGIGQISSEVPQNLSASRPQDRQFILSSKKLLLSDSGFYLCAWSVRGGTGEAFFGQGTRLTVV.

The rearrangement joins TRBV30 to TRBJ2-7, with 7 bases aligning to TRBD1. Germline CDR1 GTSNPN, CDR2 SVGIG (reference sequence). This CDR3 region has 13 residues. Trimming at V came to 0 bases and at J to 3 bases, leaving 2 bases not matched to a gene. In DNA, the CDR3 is TGTGCCTGGAGTGTGGGACAGCACTACGAGCAGTACTTC. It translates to CAWSVGQHYEQYF.

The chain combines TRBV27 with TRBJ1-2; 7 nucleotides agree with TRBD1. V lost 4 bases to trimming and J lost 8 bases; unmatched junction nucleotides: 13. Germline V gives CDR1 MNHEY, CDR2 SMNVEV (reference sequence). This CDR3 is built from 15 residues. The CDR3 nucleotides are TGTGCCAGCAGTTCCTCCCTCACAGGGGACAGCGGCTACACCTTC. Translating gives CASSSSLTGDSGYTF.

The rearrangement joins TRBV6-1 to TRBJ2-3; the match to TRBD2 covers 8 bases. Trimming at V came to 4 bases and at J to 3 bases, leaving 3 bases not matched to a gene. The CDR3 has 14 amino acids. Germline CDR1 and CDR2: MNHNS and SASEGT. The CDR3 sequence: CASSGAGVTDTQYF. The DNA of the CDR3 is TGTGCCAGCAGTGGAGCGGGAGTTACAGATACGCAGTATTTT.

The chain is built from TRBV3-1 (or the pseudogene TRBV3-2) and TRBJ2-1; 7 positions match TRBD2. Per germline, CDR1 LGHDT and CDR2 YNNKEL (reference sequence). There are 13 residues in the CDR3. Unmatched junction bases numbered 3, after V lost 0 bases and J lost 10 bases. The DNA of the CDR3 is TGTGCCAGCAGCCAAGATCTACTAGCGGAGCAGTTCTTC. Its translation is CASSQDLLAEQFF.

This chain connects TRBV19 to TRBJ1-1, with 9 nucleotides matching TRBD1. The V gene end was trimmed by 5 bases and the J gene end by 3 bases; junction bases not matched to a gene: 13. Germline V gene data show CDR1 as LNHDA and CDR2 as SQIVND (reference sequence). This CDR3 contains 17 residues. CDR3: CASSPRQGGLRDTEAFF. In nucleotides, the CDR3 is TGTGCCAGTAGTCCGCGACAGGGGGGTTTGAGGGACACTGAAGCTTTCTTT.

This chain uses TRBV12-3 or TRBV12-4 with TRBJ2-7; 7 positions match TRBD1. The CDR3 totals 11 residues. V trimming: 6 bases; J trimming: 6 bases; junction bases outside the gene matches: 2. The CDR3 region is CASRTGTEQYF. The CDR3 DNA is TGTGCCAGCAGGACAGGGACCGAGCAGTACTTC.

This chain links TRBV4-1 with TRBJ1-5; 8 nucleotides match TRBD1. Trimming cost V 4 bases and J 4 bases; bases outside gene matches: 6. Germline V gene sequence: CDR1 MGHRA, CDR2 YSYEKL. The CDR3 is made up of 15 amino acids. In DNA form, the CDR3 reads TGCGCCAGCAGCCCCAGAGGACAGGGAAATCAGCCCCAGCATTTT. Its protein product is CASSPRGQGNQPQHF.

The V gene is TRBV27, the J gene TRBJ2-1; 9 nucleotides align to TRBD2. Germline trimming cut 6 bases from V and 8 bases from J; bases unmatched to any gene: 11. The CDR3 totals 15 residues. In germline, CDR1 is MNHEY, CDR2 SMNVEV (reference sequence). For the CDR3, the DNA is TGTGCCAGCAGGACAGGACTAGCGACCGGTGATGAGCAGTTCTTC. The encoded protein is CASRTGLATGDEQFF.

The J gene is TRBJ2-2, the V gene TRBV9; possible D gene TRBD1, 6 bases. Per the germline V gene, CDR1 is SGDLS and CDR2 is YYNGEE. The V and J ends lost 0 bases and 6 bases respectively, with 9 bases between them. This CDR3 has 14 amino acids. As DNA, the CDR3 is TGTGCCAGCAGCGTAGCAGGGGAACCCGGGGAGCTGTTTTTT. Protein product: CASSVAGEPGELFF. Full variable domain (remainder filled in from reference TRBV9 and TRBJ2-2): DSGVTQTPKHLITATGQRVTLRCSPRSGDLSVYWYQQSLDQGLQFLIQYYNGEERAKGNILERFSAQQFPDLHSELNLSSLELGDSALYFCASSVAGEPGELFFGEGSRLTVL.

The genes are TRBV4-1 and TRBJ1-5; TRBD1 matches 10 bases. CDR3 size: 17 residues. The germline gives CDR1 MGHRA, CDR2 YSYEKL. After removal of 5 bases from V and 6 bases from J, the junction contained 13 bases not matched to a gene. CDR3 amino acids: CASSFQAGTGVGQPQHF. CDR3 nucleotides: TGCGCCAGCAGCTTTCAGGCCGGGACAGGGGTAGGTCAGCCCCAGCATTTT.

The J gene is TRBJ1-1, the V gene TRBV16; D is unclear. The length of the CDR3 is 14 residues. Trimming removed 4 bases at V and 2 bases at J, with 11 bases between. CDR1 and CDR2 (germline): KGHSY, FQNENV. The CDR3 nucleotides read TGTGCCAGCAGCCTCAGGACGGGAAACACTGAAGCTTTCTTT. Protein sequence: CASSLRTGNTEAFF.

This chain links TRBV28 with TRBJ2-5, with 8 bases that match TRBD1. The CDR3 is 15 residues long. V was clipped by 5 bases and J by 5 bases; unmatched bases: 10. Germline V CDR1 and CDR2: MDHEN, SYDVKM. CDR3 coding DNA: TGTGCCAGCAGTGGCGCAGGGGGCCGAGAGGAGACCCAGTACTTC. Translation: CASSGAGGREETQYF. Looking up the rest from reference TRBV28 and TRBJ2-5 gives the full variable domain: DVKVTQSSRYLVKRTGEKVFLECVQDMDHENMFWYRQDPGLGLRLIYFSYDVKMKEKGDIPEGYSVSREKKERFSLILESASTNQTSMYLCASSGAGGREETQYFGPGTRLLVL.

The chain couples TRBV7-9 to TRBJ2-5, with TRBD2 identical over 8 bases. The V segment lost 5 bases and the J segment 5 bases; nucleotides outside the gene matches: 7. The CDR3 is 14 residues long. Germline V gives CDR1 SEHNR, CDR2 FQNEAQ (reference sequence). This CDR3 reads CASSPPGGDETQYF. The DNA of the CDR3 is TGTGCCAGCAGCCCCCCGGGAGGGGACGAGACCCAGTACTTC.

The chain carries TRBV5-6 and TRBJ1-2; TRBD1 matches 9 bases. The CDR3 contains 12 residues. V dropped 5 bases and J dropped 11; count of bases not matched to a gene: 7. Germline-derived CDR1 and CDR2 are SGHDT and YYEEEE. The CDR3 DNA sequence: TGTGCCAGCAGGAAACAGGGGGCTAGTTACACCTTC. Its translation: CASRKQGASYTF.

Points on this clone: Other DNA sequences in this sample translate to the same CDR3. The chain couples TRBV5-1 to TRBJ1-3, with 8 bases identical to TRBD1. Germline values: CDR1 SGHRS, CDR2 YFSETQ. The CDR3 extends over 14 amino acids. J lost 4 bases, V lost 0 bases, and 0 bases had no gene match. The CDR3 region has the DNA TGCGCCAGCAGCTTGGGGACAGGGGGAAACACCATATATTTT. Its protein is CASSLGTGGNTIYF. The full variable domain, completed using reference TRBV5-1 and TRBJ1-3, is KAGVTQTPRYLIKTRGQQVTLSCSPISGHRSVSWYQQTPGQGLQFLFEYFSETQRNKGNFPGRFSGRQFSNSRSEMNVSTLELGDSALYLCASSLGTGGNTIYFGEGSWLTVV.

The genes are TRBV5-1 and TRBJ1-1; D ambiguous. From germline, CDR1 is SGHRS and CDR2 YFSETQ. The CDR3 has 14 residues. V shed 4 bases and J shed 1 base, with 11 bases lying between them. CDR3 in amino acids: CASSPGERNTEAFF. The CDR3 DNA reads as TGCGCCAGCAGCCCAGGCGAGAGGAACACTGAAGCTTTCTTT.